The present T cell receptor (beta chain) was sequenced within a study of control samples from healthy donors and cancer patients. Profiled with immunoSEQ multiplex PCR; TCRdb holds only in-frame clones, not every one. The top ten clones hold roughly 1.3% of a sample with fewer than 95,000 clones, 85% to 90% of them seen once. With V trimmed by 6 bases and J by 6 bases, 9 bases remained unmatched. Germline V gene lookup returns CDR1 SNHLY and CDR2 FYNNEI. There are 16 residues in the CDR3. This clone was detected once. This rearrangement joins TRBV2 to TRBJ2-1; TRBD2 matches at 12 bases. The sample comprised blood. This clonotype was sampled from a woman aged 50 to 60 in good health. CDR3 sequence: CASRERQTSGGNEQFF. The CDR3 DNA sequence: TGTGCCAGCAGGGAGCGTCAGACTAGCGGGGGCAATGAGCAGTTCTTC.